These 28 T cell receptor beta chains came from one sample sequenced in a study of T cell repertoires in cytomegalovirus infection. A single record per CDR3 protein comes from TCRdb applying MiXCR to the reads. This table has 900,000 to 950,000 distinct CDR3 sequences, roughly 31% appearing once. Their antigens are not known. The sequences come from cultured CD8+ T cells from PBMCs, collected from culture after CMV antigen stimulation. The receptors come from a human donor in good health (CMV status not recorded). Some clones in this sample may be carry-over from other donors' samples.

The CDR3 here is CASTPGRGAYEQYF. For the CDR3, the DNA is TGTGCCAGTACCCCTGGTCGGGGCGCCTACGAGCAGTACTTC. This chain connects TRBV19 to TRBJ2-7; D possibly matches TRBD1 or TRBD2 (5 bases each). The CDR3 runs 14 residues. Germline V gives CDR1 LNHDA, CDR2 SQIVND (reference sequence). V dropped 7 bases and J dropped 2 bases, with 15 bases sitting between them.

This clonotype was detected a few times. This CDR3 reads CASSYGPDDSYEQYV. The CDR3 DNA is TGTGCCAGCAGTTATGGTCCCGACGACTCCTACGAGCAGTACGTC. The chain is built from TRBV6-6 and TRBJ2-7; no reliable D call. V lost 3 bases and J lost 0, with 12 bases in between. The CDR3 has 15 amino acids. In germline, CDR1 is MNHNY, CDR2 SVGAGI (reference sequence).

The V gene is TRBV28, the J gene TRBJ2-7; D call uncertain. The ends were cut back, 5 bases at V and 2 bases at J, with 13 bases in the middle. This CDR3 comprises 14 residues. CDR1 MDHEN and CDR2 SYDVKM come from the germline V gene. The CDR3 DNA reads TGTGCCAGCAGTCCCCTGGCAGATACCTACGAGCAGTACGTC. This codes for CASSPLADTYEQYV.

The J gene is TRBJ1-3, the V gene TRBV7-9; D gene uncertain. Per germline, CDR1 SEHNR and CDR2 FQNEAQ (reference sequence). The CDR3 has 12 amino acids. Trimming cost V 4 bases and J 5 bases, with 6 bases left between them. The CDR3 nucleotides are TGTGCCAGCAGCTCCACCCGAAACACCATATATTTT. Its translation is CASSSTRNTIYF.

This chain links TRBV4-3 with TRBJ2-5; a possible D gene is TRBD1 (5 bases). CDR1 is LGHNA and CDR2 is YSLEER in the germline V gene. This CDR3 has 13 residues. Trimming left V 0 bases short and J 5 bases short, with 7 bases between. CDR3 coding DNA: TGCGCCAGCAGCCAAGAATACAGGGAGACCCAGTACTTC. Encoded protein: CASSQEYRETQYF.

This clonotype was recorded only once. The chain is built from TRBV7-6 and TRBJ2-6; possible D gene TRBD2, 5 bases. The CDR3 length is 14 residues. Looked up from germline, CDR1 is SGHVS and CDR2 is FNYEAQ. V was trimmed by 7 bases and J by 3 bases, leaving 10 bases between them. The CDR3 sequence is CASTPRVGANVLTF. The CDR3 region has the DNA TGTGCCAGCACCCCGAGGGTTGGGGCCAACGTCCTGACTTTC.

The chain carries TRBV18 and TRBJ2-3; 7 bases fit TRBD2. In germline, CDR1 is KGHSH, CDR2 LQKENI. The CDR3 has 18 amino acids. Trimming removed 6 bases from V and 2 bases from J; junction bases left unmatched: 17. The CDR3 here is CASSPYLGSGVSTDTQYF. The CDR3 coding sequence is TGTGCCAGCTCCCCCTACCTTGGAAGCGGGGTCTCCACAGATACGCAGTATTTT.

The J gene is TRBJ1-1, the V gene TRBV7-9; D remains unclear. V was pared by 0 bases and J by 8 bases, with 10 bases between. This CDR3 is built from 13 residues. Per germline, CDR1 SEHNR and CDR2 FQNEAQ (reference sequence). Here the CDR3 DNA reads TGTGCCAGCAGCTTAGCGAAGGCAGTCGAAGCTTTCTTT. Residues: CASSLAKAVEAFF.

On this clonotype itself: The germline gene is not matched at one end of the junction; a read error may be the cause. This chain uses TRBV7-8 with TRBJ1-5; D remains ambiguous. This CDR3 contains 13 residues. CDR1 is SGHVS and CDR2 is FQNEAQ in the germline V gene. This CDR3 is CANSLSGSQPQHF. DNA of the CDR3: TGTGCCAACAGCTTATCAGGTAGTCAGCCCCAGCATTTT. The full variable domain, its missing parts supplied by reference TRBV7-8 and TRBJ1-5, is GAGVSQSPRYKVAKRGQDVALRCDPISGHVSLFWYQQALGQGPEFLTYFQNEAQLDKSGLPSDRFFAERPEGSVSTLKIQRTQQEDSAVYLCANSLSGSQPQHFGDGTRLSIL.

The gene calls are TRBV5-5 and TRBJ1-5, with D possibly being TRBD1 (5 bases). The CDR3 consists of 15 residues. The ends were cut back, 2 bases at V and 4 bases at J, with 13 bases in the middle. Germline V lookup: CDR1 SGHKS, CDR2 YYEKEE (reference sequence). The CDR3 DNA reads as TGTGCCAGCAGCTTTGGGACCGCCCGAAATCAGCCCCAGCATTTT. It codes for CASSFGTARNQPQHF. Drawing the rest from reference TRBV5-5 and TRBJ1-5, the complete variable domain is DAGVTQSPTHLIKTRGQQVTLRCSPISGHKSVSWYQQVLGQGPQFIFQYYEKEERGRGNFPDRFSARQFPNYSSELNVNALLLGDSALYLCASSFGTARNQPQHFGDGTRLSIL.

Remarks on this clonotype: A much larger clone lies one base from this, so it may be a read error. The chain carries TRBV7-2 and TRBJ1-2; the match to TRBD1 covers 7 bases. Germline lookup yields CDR1 SGHTA and CDR2 FQGNSA. The CDR3 has 15 amino acids. The V gene end was trimmed by 4 bases and the J gene end by 4 bases; junction bases not matched to a gene: 9. The CDR3, as DNA: TGTGCCAGCAGCTCCGGACAGGTCTGTCCCTATGGCTACACCTTC. Encoded protein: CASSSGQVCPYGYTF.

On this clonotype itself: The germline gene is not matched at one end of the junction; a read error may be the cause. This chain joins TRBV5-4 and TRBJ2-1, with 7 positions matching TRBD2. Looked up from germline, CDR1 is SGHNT and CDR2 is YYREEE (reference sequence). The CDR3 has 16 residues. DNA of the CDR3: TGTGCCGGCAGCCCCGTGGGGGGGAGCTCCTACAATGAGCAGTTCTTC. Protein sequence: CAGSPVGGSSYNEQFF.

This clonotype was picked up a small number of times. V and J are TRBV6-2 or TRBV6-3 and TRBJ2-1; TRBD1 or TRBD2 may be the D gene (5 bases each). The CDR3 spans 16 residues. V lost 0 bases, J lost 8 bases, and 17 bases lay in between. CDR1 and CDR2 (germline): MNHEY, SVGEGT. CDR3 sequence: CASSYSRKRRGDEQFF. The CDR3, as DNA: TGTGCCAGCAGTTACTCGAGGAAACGAAGAGGGGATGAGCAGTTCTTC.

Regarding this clonotype: Sequence at one end of the junction differs from germline and may be a read error. The chain couples TRBV7-8 to TRBJ1-2, with D possibly TRBD1 on 6 matching bases. There are 15 residues in the CDR3. Looked up from germline, CDR1 is SGHVS and CDR2 is FQNEAQ. DNA for the CDR3: TGTGCCAACAGCTTAGGGGGTGCTTCCTTCTATGGCTACACCTTC. This gives the protein CANSLGGASFYGYTF.

The chain uses TRBV4-1 and TRBJ1-6, with TRBD1 matching 7 bases. The CDR3 covers 16 residues. J gave up 7 bases and V 0 bases, and 6 bases lay outside the gene matches. Germline V gene data show CDR1 as MGHRA and CDR2 as YSYEKL. The CDR3 region is CASSQDTGTANSPLHF. The CDR3 DNA sequence: TGCGCCAGCAGCCAAGACACCGGGACAGCGAATTCACCCCTCCACTTT.

This clonotype was observed once. This chain uses TRBV6-5 with TRBJ1-6; possibly TRBD1 for D (6 bases). The germline CDR1 and CDR2 sequences are MNHEY and SVGAGI. Trimming took 0 bases from V and 5 from J, leaving 11 bases between them. There are 16 residues in the CDR3. CDR3 DNA: TGTGCCAGCAGTTACTCGATGGCAGGGGATAATTCACCCCTCCACTTT. Translated: CASSYSMAGDNSPLHF.

V usage is TRBV15 and J usage is TRBJ2-7, with D perhaps TRBD1 (6 bases). The CDR3 has 15 amino acids. Trimming stripped 0 bases from V and 2 bases from J, with 11 bases between. Germline values: CDR1 LNHNV, CDR2 YYDKDF (reference sequence). The CDR3 is CATSRDRQGTYEQYF. CDR3 sequence (DNA): TGTGCCACCAGCAGAGATAGGCAGGGGACCTACGAGCAGTACTTC. The full variable domain, its missing parts supplied by reference TRBV15 and TRBJ2-7, is DAMVIQNPRYQVTQFGKPVTLSCSQTLNHNVMYWYQQKSSQAPKLLFHYYDKDFNNEADTPDNFQSRRPNTSFCFLDIRSPGLGDTAMYLCATSRDRQGTYEQYFGPGTRLTVT.

Regarding this clonotype: One junction end disagrees with the germline gene, perhaps due to a read error. V usage is TRBV4-1 and J usage is TRBJ1-1, with TRBD1 as a possible D gene (5 bases). The V gene's germline CDR1 is MGHRA and CDR2 YSYEKL. CDR3 length: 14 amino acids. CDR3 protein: CASSQVPEGTEAFF. The CDR3 nucleotides are TGTGCCAGCAGCCAAGTCCCCGAGGGGACTGAAGCTTTCTTT.

This sequence joins TRBV6-1 and TRBJ2-7; D gene unclear. CDR3 length: 15 residues. The germline V gene encodes CDR1 MNHNS and CDR2 SASEGT. Trimming left V 5 bases short and J 0 bases short, with 14 bases between. CDR3 loop: CASSLGGGYSYEQYF. The CDR3 DNA is TGTGCCAGCAGTCTAGGTGGCGGATACTCCTACGAGCAGTACTTC.

In its sample, this clonotype was seen a few times. The rearrangement uses TRBV15 and TRBJ2-1; 11 positions agree with TRBD2. V dropped 3 bases and J dropped 8; count of bases not matched to a gene: 3. In germline, CDR1 is LNHNV, CDR2 YYDKDF (reference sequence). This CDR3 has 14 residues. The CDR3 region has the DNA TGTGCCACCAGCAGTAGCGGGGGGGCCTATGAGCAGTTCTTC. Residues: CATSSSGGAYEQFF.

The V gene is TRBV7-9, the J gene TRBJ2-2; D not certain. CDR1 and CDR2 (germline): SEHNR, FQNEAQ (reference sequence). This CDR3 comprises 14 residues. Between the trimmed V and J ends, which lost 3 bases and 5 bases, there was a span of 10 bases. CDR3: CASSFGSTTGELFF. The DNA of the CDR3 is TGTGCCAGCAGCTTCGGGTCTACTACCGGGGAGCTGTTTTTT.

This clonotype occurred a few times. The rearrangement uses TRBV6-6 and TRBJ2-1; D not certain. The CDR3 consists of 14 residues. Germline CDR1 MNHNY, CDR2 SVGAGI (reference sequence). Trimming shortened V by 7 bases and J by 8 bases, and 18 bases separated the two germline ends. CDR3 bases: TGTGCCAGCACCCACGGAAGCTTTCGGGATGAGCAGTTCTTC. Translating it yields CASTHGSFRDEQFF.

This chain connects TRBV19 to TRBJ1-3; D might be TRBD1 (5 bases). The CDR3 extends over 16 amino acids. Germline V lookup: CDR1 LNHDA, CDR2 SQIVND (reference sequence). V was shortened by 5 bases and J by 0 bases, with 14 bases between the two germline ends. DNA of the CDR3: TGTGCCAGTAGTTCCCTACAGGTTCGCTCTGGAAACACCATATATTTT. This encodes CASSSLQVRSGNTIYF.

The chain links TRBV12-3 or TRBV12-4 to TRBJ2-7, with D maybe TRBD1 (6 bases). The CDR3 is made up of 12 amino acids. V lost 6 bases and J lost 3, with 9 bases in between. CDR3 sequence: CASRMDSYEQYF. CDR3 coding DNA: TGTGCCAGCAGAATGGACAGCTACGAGCAGTACTTC.

This chain joins TRBV2 and TRBJ2-1; D is uncertain. This CDR3 region has 8 residues. The V and J ends lost 6 bases and 13 bases respectively, with 4 bases between them. CDR1 and CDR2 from the germline V gene are SNHLY and FYNNEI. CDR3 coding DNA: TGTGCCAGCAGGCTTCAGTTCTTC. This translates into CASRLQFF.

This clonotype has at least ten counts. The chain couples TRBV28 to TRBJ2-3, with TRBD2 identical over 11 bases. The V segment lost 9 bases and the J segment 1 base; nucleotides outside the gene matches: 9. Germline values: CDR1 MDHEN, CDR2 SYDVKM. This CDR3 contains 16 residues. In nucleotides, the CDR3 is TGTGCCAGTAGTCTCCTACTAGCGGGGGGCACAGATACGCAGTATTTT. Translated, it gives CASSLLLAGGTDTQYF.

This chain links TRBV6-8 with TRBJ1-2; a possible D gene is TRBD1 (5 bases). This CDR3 has 13 residues. Per the germline V gene, CDR1 is MNHGY and CDR2 is SAAAGT. V was cut by 0 bases and J by 12 bases, with 14 bases left in between. DNA of the CDR3: TGTGCCAGCAGTTACTCCTGGGGGACGGGAGACACCTTC. The encoded protein is CASSYSWGTGDTF.

The V and J genes are TRBV5-1 and TRBJ2-1, with TRBD1 as a possible D gene (6 bases). V dropped 1 base and J dropped 0 bases, with 17 bases sitting between them. There are 18 residues in the CDR3. Looked up from germline, CDR1 is SGHRS and CDR2 is YFSETQ. This CDR3 is CASSLFPGALPSYNEQFF. CDR3 DNA: TGCGCCAGCAGCTTGTTCCCAGGGGCCCTCCCCTCCTACAATGAGCAGTTCTTC. Looking up the rest from reference TRBV5-1 and TRBJ2-1 gives the full variable domain: KAGVTQTPRYLIKTRGQQVTLSCSPISGHRSVSWYQQTPGQGLQFLFEYFSETQRNKGNFPGRFSGRQFSNSRSEMNVSTLELGDSALYLCASSLFPGALPSYNEQFFGPGTRLTVL.